This T cell receptor (beta chain) was captured in a study of metastatic and nonmetastatic thyroid tumors. Across the study: Repertoires were compared across blood and tumor or nodule tissue from malignant and benign thyroid patients. Whole-study findings and limits: Malignant tumors reportedly showed significantly higher TCR beta diversity than benign nodules in both blood and tumor.

TCRdb reprocessed the PCR reads via MiXCR. The sample comprises 30,000 or so clones, roughly 25% of which are singletons, and 13% to 15% rests with the top ten. This clone came up many times. Its specificity is not known. No patient received treatment before thyroid surgery. The sequenced material came from blood. The clonotype comes from a female donor with papillary thyroid cancer or a benign thyroid nodule (not recorded which). Some clones in this sample may be carry-over from other donors' samples.

CDR3 DNA: TGCAGTGCTATACCCAGCGGGAGGGCCTGGGATGAGCAGTTCTTC. Its protein is CSAIPSGRAWDEQFF. The chain joins TRBV20-1 to TRBJ2-1; the match to TRBD2 covers 10 bases. The CDR3 has 15 amino acids. The trim removed 4 bases at V and 8 bases at J, leaving 11 bases unmatched. Germline loops: CDR1 DFQATT, CDR2 SNEGSKA (reference sequence).